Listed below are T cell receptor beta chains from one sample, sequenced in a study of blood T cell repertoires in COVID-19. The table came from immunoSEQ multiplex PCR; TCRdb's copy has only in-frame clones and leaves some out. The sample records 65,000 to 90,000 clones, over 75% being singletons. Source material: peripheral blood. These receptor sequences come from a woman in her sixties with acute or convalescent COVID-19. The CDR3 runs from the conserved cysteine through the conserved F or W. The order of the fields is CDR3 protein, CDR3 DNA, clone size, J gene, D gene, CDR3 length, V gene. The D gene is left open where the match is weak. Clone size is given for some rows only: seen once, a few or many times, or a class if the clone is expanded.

CDR3aa: CASRPDRYNEQFF
CDR3nt: TGTGCCAGCAGACCGGACAGATACAATGAGCAGTTCTTC
abundance: .
j_gene: TRBJ2-1
d_gene: .
len: 13
v_gene: TRBV5-8

CDR3aa: CASTRQGREFSSYNEQFF
CDR3nt: TGTGCTTCGACCCGACAGGGTAGAGAGTTTAGCTCCTACAATGAGCAGTTCTTC
abundance: .
j_gene: TRBJ2-1
d_gene: TRBD1
len: 18
v_gene: TRBV30

CDR3aa: CASSIRGQLSYNEQFF
CDR3nt: TGTGCCAGCAGCATTCGCGGACAGCTGTCCTACAATGAGCAGTTCTTC
abundance: .
j_gene: TRBJ2-1
d_gene: .
len: 16
v_gene: TRBV7-8

CDR3aa: CASSRLGGADGYTF
CDR3nt: TGTGCCAGCAGCCGGTTAGGAGGGGCTGATGGCTACACCTTC
abundance: .
j_gene: TRBJ1-2
d_gene: .
len: 14
v_gene: TRBV9

CDR3aa: CAWSVSSYGYTF
CDR3nt: TGTGCCTGGAGTGTCTCGAGTTATGGCTACACCTTC
abundance: .
j_gene: TRBJ1-2
d_gene: .
len: 12
v_gene: TRBV30

CDR3aa: CASSLGLAGVLSTDTQYF
CDR3nt: TGCGCCAGCAGCTTGGGTCTAGCGGGGGTCCTTAGCACAGATACGCAGTATTTT
abundance: few
j_gene: TRBJ2-3
d_gene: TRBD2
len: 18
v_gene: TRBV5-1

CDR3aa: CASSLDTREGTEAFF
CDR3nt: TGTGCCAGCAGCTTAGATACGAGGGAGGGCACTGAAGCTTTCTTT
abundance: few
j_gene: TRBJ1-1
d_gene: .
len: 15
v_gene: TRBV11-3

CDR3aa: CASSLNRGVTEAFF
CDR3nt: TGTGCCAGCAGTTTAAACAGGGGGGTCACTGAAGCTTTCTTT
abundance: .
j_gene: TRBJ1-1
d_gene: TRBD1
len: 14
v_gene: TRBV2

CDR3aa: CASREGGSNQPQHF
CDR3nt: TGCGCCTCCAGGGAAGGAGGGAGCAATCAGCCCCAGCATTTT
abundance: .
j_gene: TRBJ1-5
d_gene: .
len: 14
v_gene: TRBV10-2

CDR3aa: CASSLALGAGASTDTQYF
CDR3nt: TGTGCCAGCAGCTTAGCGCTTGGGGCGGGGGCCAGCACAGATACGCAGTATTTT
abundance: .
j_gene: TRBJ2-3
d_gene: .
len: 18
v_gene: TRBV7-2

CDR3aa: CASSGGAGADTQYF
CDR3nt: TGTGCCAGCAGCGGCGGCGCCGGGGCAGATACGCAGTATTTT
abundance: few
j_gene: TRBJ2-3
d_gene: .
len: 14
v_gene: TRBV7-3

CDR3aa: CASGGGRGRLNEQFF
CDR3nt: TGTGCTAGTGGGGGAGGTAGGGGGCGCCTCAATGAGCAGTTCTTC
abundance: .
j_gene: TRBJ2-1
d_gene: .
len: 15
v_gene: TRBV12-5

CDR3aa: CSVATGVNQPQHF
CDR3nt: TGCAGCGTTGCCACAGGCGTCAATCAGCCCCAGCATTTT
abundance: .
j_gene: TRBJ1-5
d_gene: .
len: 13
v_gene: TRBV29-1

CDR3aa: CAISDPGTGASYEQYF
CDR3nt: TGTGCCATCAGTGACCCCGGGACAGGGGCATCCTACGAGCAGTACTTC
abundance: .
j_gene: TRBJ2-7
d_gene: TRBD1
len: 16
v_gene: TRBV10-3

CDR3aa: CASSIRHRGGMGNQPQHF
CDR3nt: TGTGCCAGTAGTATCCGGCACAGGGGCGGTATGGGCAATCAGCCCCAGCATTTT
abundance: .
j_gene: TRBJ1-5
d_gene: TRBD1
len: 18
v_gene: TRBV19

CDR3aa: CASSNPGLHQPQHF
CDR3nt: TGTGCCAGTAGTAACCCCGGACTTCATCAGCCCCAGCATTTT
abundance: .
j_gene: TRBJ1-5
d_gene: .
len: 14
v_gene: TRBV19

CDR3aa: CASSSGTGTDYGYTF
CDR3nt: TGCGCCAGCAGTAGTGGGACAGGGACGGACTATGGCTACACCTTC
abundance: .
j_gene: TRBJ1-2
d_gene: TRBD1
len: 15
v_gene: TRBV5-1

CDR3aa: CASSFGTGIPTNEQFF
CDR3nt: TGTGCCAGCAGTTTCGGGACAGGAATCCCTACCAATGAGCAGTTCTTC
abundance: .
j_gene: TRBJ2-1
d_gene: TRBD1
len: 16
v_gene: TRBV6-5

CDR3aa: CASSYVRGLAEQYF
CDR3nt: TGTGCCAGCAGTTATGTAAGGGGGCTGGCCGAGCAGTACTTC
abundance: .
j_gene: TRBJ2-7
d_gene: TRBD1
len: 14
v_gene: TRBV27

CDR3aa: CASSLARMGGDGETQYF
CDR3nt: TGCGCCAGCAGCTTGGCCAGGATGGGAGGGGACGGCGAGACCCAGTACTTC
abundance: .
j_gene: TRBJ2-5
d_gene: TRBD2
len: 17
v_gene: TRBV5-1

CDR3aa: CASSPGLAGLETDTQYF
CDR3nt: TGCGCCAGCAGTCCGGGACTAGCGGGACTAGAAACAGATACGCAGTATTTT
abundance: .
j_gene: TRBJ2-3
d_gene: TRBD2
len: 17
v_gene: TRBV5-1

CDR3aa: CASSSGQDYEQYF
CDR3nt: TGTGCCAGCAGTTCAGGACAGGACTACGAGCAGTACTTC
abundance: .
j_gene: TRBJ2-7
d_gene: TRBD1
len: 13
v_gene: TRBV28

CDR3aa: CATSRVPSGNTIYF
CDR3nt: TGTGCCACCTCCAGGGTACCCTCTGGAAACACCATATATTTT
abundance: .
j_gene: TRBJ1-3
d_gene: .
len: 14
v_gene: TRBV15

CDR3aa: CASKRSGRRDGNIQYF
CDR3nt: TGTGCCAGCAAACGGTCCGGACGGAGGGACGGAAACATTCAGTACTTC
abundance: .
j_gene: TRBJ2-4
d_gene: .
len: 16
v_gene: TRBV27

CDR3aa: CASSDPNRAGTGELFF
CDR3nt: TGTGCCAGCAGTGACCCAAACAGGGCGGGCACCGGGGAGCTGTTTTTT
abundance: few
j_gene: TRBJ2-2
d_gene: .
len: 16
v_gene: TRBV6-1

CDR3aa: CASSLSGNTIYF
CDR3nt: TGTGCCAGTAGTCTCTCTGGAAACACCATATATTTT
abundance: .
j_gene: TRBJ1-3
d_gene: .
len: 12
v_gene: TRBV19

CDR3aa: CASSSGLTTNEQFF
CDR3nt: TGCGCCAGCAGTAGCGGACTCACTACCAATGAGCAGTTCTTC
abundance: .
j_gene: TRBJ2-1
d_gene: .
len: 14
v_gene: TRBV10-2

CDR3aa: CASKYTESSYNEQFF
CDR3nt: TGTGCCAGCAAATACACGGAGAGCTCCTACAATGAGCAGTTCTTC
abundance: .
j_gene: TRBJ2-1
d_gene: .
len: 15
v_gene: TRBV27

CDR3aa: CASRVIPSSYEQYF
CDR3nt: TGCGCCAGCAGGGTCATTCCGAGCTCCTACGAGCAGTACTTC
abundance: few
j_gene: TRBJ2-7
d_gene: .
len: 14
v_gene: TRBV5-1

CDR3aa: CASSLQKGANQPQHF
CDR3nt: TGTGCCAGCAGTCTCCAGAAGGGGGCTAATCAGCCCCAGCATTTT
abundance: .
j_gene: TRBJ1-5
d_gene: TRBD1
len: 15
v_gene: TRBV6-5